This is a list of T cell receptor beta chains from one sample in a study of OX40 agonist ivuxolimab in advanced cancers. Sequencing used immunoSEQ multiplex PCR; TCRdb keeps in-frame clones, though not all of them. The sample lists 50,000 to 65,000 clones; approximately 85% were seen once. Sequenced here: CD4+ or CD8+ T cells sorted from blood, sampled in a trial of the OX40 agonist ivuxolimab. All receptors come from an adult with an advanced solid tumor such as melanoma, head and neck, liver or kidney cancer. Both conserved end residues are part of each CDR3. A D gene is named only where the DNA matches it firmly. Some rows have no size entry. The others give once, few or many, or a class for an expanded clone.

clone_size j_call d_call v_call cdr3_nt cdr3_aa
- TRBJ1-4 TRBD1 TRBV30 TGTGCCTGGAACTTTCAGGGGGCTGCTAATGAAAAACTGTTTTTT CAWNFQGAANEKLFF
- TRBJ2-3 TRBD2 TRBV5-6 TGTGCCAGCAGCTTAATAGCGGGGGGCTCACCCCCGCAGTATTTT CASSLIAGGSPPQYF
- TRBJ2-5 - TRBV10-3 TGTGCCATGCAGTCCGAGGGAGAGACCCAGTACTTC CAMQSEGETQYF
- TRBJ2-5 - TRBV5-4 TGTGCCAGCAGCTCGGGATTGGAGGAGACCCAGTACTTC CASSSGLEETQYF
- TRBJ2-2 - TRBV6-4 TGTGCCACCCGGCCCCAAACTAGCAACACCGGGGAGCTGTTTTTT CATRPQTSNTGELFF
- TRBJ2-2 TRBD2 TRBV11-2 TGTGCCAGCAGCGCGCGACTAGCGGGGGGGCTAAACACCGGGGAGCTGTTTTTT CASSARLAGGLNTGELFF
- TRBJ1-6 TRBD1 TRBV6-4 TGTGCCAGCAGTCGGACAGGGGGGGATAATTCACCCCTCCACTTT CASSRTGGDNSPLHF
once TRBJ1-2 - TRBV14 TGTGCCAGCAGCCAAGTTTTGTCGAACGGCTACACCTTC CASSQVLSNGYTF
- TRBJ2-3 - TRBV11-2 TGTGCCAGCAGCGACATAAGGACAGATACGCAGTATTTT CASSDIRTDTQYF
- TRBJ2-7 - TRBV7-2 TGTGCCAGCAGCCCAGTGTCCGCCTACGAGCAGTACTTC CASSPVSAYEQYF
- TRBJ1-4 TRBD1 TRBV2 TGTGCCAGCAGTGACAGGGGGCAGGAAAAACTGTTTTTT CASSDRGQEKLFF
- TRBJ1-2 - TRBV5-1 TGCGCCAGCAGCTTGGAGGGTCGGGGTGGCTACACCTTC CASSLEGRGGYTF
once TRBJ1-4 - TRBV15 TGTGCCACCAGCAGAGACGAGGGGCTTAATGAAAAACTGTTTTTT CATSRDEGLNEKLFF
once TRBJ1-5 - TRBV6-5 TGTGCCAGCAGTTACAGGGTCAATCAGCCCCAGCATTTT CASSYRVNQPQHF
- TRBJ1-3 - TRBV18 TGTGCCAGCTCACCGCTAATCAGCTCTGGAAACACCATATATTTT CASSPLISSGNTIYF
- TRBJ2-4 TRBD2 TRBV2 TGTGCCAGCAGTTTAGCGGGGGGGGCCAAAAACATTCAGTACTTC CASSLAGGAKNIQYF
- TRBJ1-5 - TRBV10-1 TGCGCCAGCAGTGGTCTGAGCAATCAGCCCCAGCATTTT CASSGLSNQPQHF
- TRBJ1-2 - TRBV29-1 TGCAGCGTTCAGATTCTTAGGGGAGGCTACACCTTC CSVQILRGGYTF
- TRBJ1-2 - TRBV18 TGTGCCAGCTCACCACCGATAGCCCAGGGGCCTAACTATGGCTACACCTTC CASSPPIAQGPNYGYTF
- TRBJ2-3 - TRBV2 TGTGCCAGCAGTGAAGAGGGACAACGCACAGATACGCAGTATTTT CASSEEGQRTDTQYF
few TRBJ1-1 - TRBV10-3 TGTGCCATCAAAAAAACCCTGAACACTGAAGCTTTCTTT CAIKKTLNTEAFF
- TRBJ1-4 - TRBV5-5 TGTGCCAGCAGCTTGCTACAGGGTGATCGTGGGGAACTGTTTTTT CASSLLQGDRGELFF